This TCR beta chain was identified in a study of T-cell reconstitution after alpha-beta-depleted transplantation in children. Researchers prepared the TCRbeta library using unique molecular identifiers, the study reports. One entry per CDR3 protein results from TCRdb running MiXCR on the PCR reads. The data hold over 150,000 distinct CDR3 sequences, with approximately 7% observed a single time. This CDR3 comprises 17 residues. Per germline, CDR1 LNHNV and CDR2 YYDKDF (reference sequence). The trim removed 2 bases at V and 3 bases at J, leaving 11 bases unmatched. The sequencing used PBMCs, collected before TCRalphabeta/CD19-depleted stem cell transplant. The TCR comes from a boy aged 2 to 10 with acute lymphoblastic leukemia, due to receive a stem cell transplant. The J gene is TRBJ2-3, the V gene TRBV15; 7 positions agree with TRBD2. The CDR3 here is CATSRLGRSGATDTQYF. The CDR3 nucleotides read TGTGCCACCAGCAGACTGGGAAGGAGCGGGGCGACAGATACGCAGTATTTT.